These 30 T cell receptor beta chains were all obtained from the same sample, sequenced in a study of blood T cell repertoires in COVID-19. Profiled with immunoSEQ multiplex PCR; TCRdb holds only in-frame clones, not every one. The table lists 250,000 or so clones, roughly 80% of them singletons. The sequenced sample consisted of PBMCs or T cells enriched from blood (not recorded which). These TCRs come from a man aged 60-69 years who had recovered from COVID-19.

This clone was seen just once. The V call is TRBV5-1, the J call TRBJ2-7; a possible D gene is TRBD2 (5 bases). This CDR3 comprises 15 residues. Trimming shortened V by 4 bases and J by 2 bases, and 16 bases separated the two germline ends. Germline CDR1 and CDR2: SGHRS and YFSETQ. The CDR3 sequence: CASSPGLQKAYEQYF. CDR3 nucleotide sequence: TGCGCCAGCAGCCCCGGACTCCAGAAAGCCTACGAGCAGTACTTC.

In nucleotides, the CDR3 is TGCGCCAGCAAACCCGGACAGGATGAAGCTTTCTTT. It codes for CASKPGQDEAFF. The V gene is TRBV10-1, the J gene TRBJ1-1, with 7 bases aligning to TRBD1. CDR3 length: 12 residues. Germline V gives CDR1 WNHNN, CDR2 SYGVQD (reference sequence). V dropped 7 bases and J dropped 7; count of bases not matched to a gene: 6.

This clone came up a few times. The chain has TRBV7-9 and TRBJ1-2; D not certain. V was shortened by 3 bases and J by 0 bases, with 8 bases between the two germline ends. The germline CDR1 and CDR2 sequences are SEHNR and FQNEAQ (reference sequence). The CDR3 has 14 residues. The CDR3 DNA reads TGTGCCAGCAGCTTCGACGGGGCTAACTATGGCTACACCTTC. As protein: CASSFDGANYGYTF. The full variable domain, in which reference TRBV7-9 and TRBJ1-2 provide the parts outside the CDR3, is DTGVSQNPRHKITKRGQNVTFRCDPISEHNRLYWYRQTLGQGPEFLTYFQNEAQLEKSRLLSDRFSAERPKGSFSTLEIQRTEQGDSAMYLCASSFDGANYGYTFGSGTRLTVV.

This chain connects TRBV7-9 to TRBJ2-7; tentatively, D is TRBD1 (6 bases). Trimming cost V 5 bases and J 2 bases, with 13 bases left between them. CDR1 and CDR2 (germline): SEHNR, FQNEAQ (reference sequence). The CDR3 has 14 amino acids. CDR3 bases: TGTGCCAGCAGCCCAACGACAGGCCCCTACGAGCAGTACTTC. Its translation is CASSPTTGPYEQYF.

The chain joins TRBV20-1 to TRBJ2-5, with 11 bases that match TRBD2. Germline assignment: CDR1 DFQATT and CDR2 SNEGSKA (reference sequence). Trimming at V came to 3 bases and at J to 3 bases, leaving 3 bases not matched to a gene. CDR3 length: 14 amino acids. The CDR3 spells CSASALAGEETQYF. Written as DNA, the CDR3 is TGCAGTGCTAGTGCACTAGCGGGGGAAGAGACCCAGTACTTC.

A few counts support this clone. The chain links TRBV19 to TRBJ1-6, with D unresolved. V was shortened by 4 bases and J by 5 bases, with 12 bases between the two germline ends. The germline V gene encodes CDR1 LNHDA and CDR2 SQIVND (reference sequence). CDR3 length: 15 residues. DNA for the CDR3: TGTGCCAGTAGTACCGGGGTCACTAATAATTCACCCCTCCACTTT. As protein: CASSTGVTNNSPLHF.

The rearrangement links TRBV5-1 to TRBJ1-1; maybe TRBD1 (5 bases). With 4 bases removed from V and 1 base from J, the gap between germline ends came to 11 bases. Germline V gives CDR1 SGHRS, CDR2 YFSETQ. This CDR3 comprises 14 residues. The CDR3 spells CASSTQGGNTEAFF. As DNA, the CDR3 is TGCGCCAGCAGCACCCAGGGTGGGAACACTGAAGCTTTCTTT.

The rearrangement links TRBV29-1 to TRBJ2-1; 7 bases are a match to TRBD2. The CDR3 length is 14 residues. Germline V gives CDR1 SQVTM, CDR2 ANQGSEA. The V segment lost 6 bases and the J segment 3 bases; nucleotides outside the gene matches: 8. Here the CDR3 reads CSVARGGLYNEQFF. The CDR3 nucleotides are TGCAGCGTCGCCCGCGGGGGACTCTACAATGAGCAGTTCTTC.

V is TRBV18 and J is TRBJ1-2; possible D gene TRBD1, 5 bases. CDR1 is KGHSH, CDR2 LQKENI, per germline. Deletions cut 3 bases from V and 7 bases from J, with 12 bases between. The CDR3 runs 13 residues. The CDR3 region is CASSPGGRLGYTF. CDR3 bases: TGTGCCAGCTCACCGGGGGGGAGACTTGGCTACACCTTC.

This clone was seen more than once but under ten times. The rearrangement uses TRBV5-1 and TRBJ1-1, with 8 bases that match TRBD1. CDR3 length equals 14 residues. J was trimmed by 4 bases and V by 2 bases; bases with no gene match: 4. The germline V gene has CDR1 SGHRS and CDR2 YFSETQ. Written as DNA, the CDR3 is TGCGCCAGCAGCTTAACAGGGGGGAGCACTGAAGCTTTCTTT. Its translation is CASSLTGGSTEAFF.

This clone appeared a single time. The chain links TRBV3-1 (or the pseudogene TRBV3-2) to TRBJ1-6, with TRBD1 identical over 10 bases. The CDR3 is made up of 20 amino acids. CDR1 and CDR2 (germline): LGHDT, YNNKEL (reference sequence). V was clipped by 0 bases and J by 5 bases; unmatched bases: 13. CDR3 loop: CASSQDLGWDRGLNNSPLHF. The CDR3 coding sequence is TGTGCCAGCAGCCAAGATCTTGGGTGGGACAGGGGACTTAATAATTCACCCCTCCACTTT.

The genes are TRBV29-1 and TRBJ1-1; 7 bases map to TRBD1. The CDR3 covers 15 residues. V lost 2 bases, J lost 3 bases, and 9 bases stayed unmatched. Germline V lookup: CDR1 SQVTM, CDR2 ANQGSEA. Here the CDR3 reads CSVEMTGIGDTEAFF. The CDR3 bases are TGCAGCGTTGAAATGACAGGGATCGGGGACACTGAAGCTTTCTTT.

This clone was counted a few times. The rearrangement joins TRBV6-5 to TRBJ2-1, with 8 bases lining up with TRBD2. V was clipped by 6 bases and J by 0 bases; unmatched bases: 4. From germline, CDR1 is MNHEY and CDR2 SVGAGI. There are 15 residues in the CDR3. CDR3: CASRYSGASYNEQFF. Here the CDR3 DNA reads TGTGCCAGCAGGTATAGCGGGGCCTCCTACAATGAGCAGTTCTTC.

This chain connects TRBV9 to TRBJ1-5, with D hard to call. The CDR3 sequence is 15 residues long. The V end was cut by 0 bases, the J end by 5 bases, with 12 bases between. Germline V gene lookup returns CDR1 SGDLS and CDR2 YYNGEE. This CDR3 is CASSVGLDGYQPQHF. CDR3 sequence (DNA): TGTGCCAGCAGCGTAGGCCTTGATGGCTATCAGCCCCAGCATTTT.

This chain connects TRBV30 to TRBJ1-2, with 7 bases identical to TRBD1. CDR3 size: 13 residues. Germline values: CDR1 GTSNPN, CDR2 SVGIG (reference sequence). The V segment lost 3 bases and the J segment 4 bases; nucleotides outside the gene matches: 5. The CDR3 DNA is TGTGCCTGGAGCGCGGACAGGAGCTATGGCTACACCTTC. The encoded protein is CAWSADRSYGYTF.

The chain links TRBV7-6 to TRBJ1-4; a possible D gene is TRBD1 (6 bases). V gave up 7 bases and J gave up 7 bases, with 19 bases separating them. The length of the CDR3 is 15 residues. Germline loops: CDR1 SGHVS, CDR2 FNYEAQ. The CDR3, as DNA: TGTGCCAGCAACATAGGGGGGGGGAGCAGTGAAAAACTGTTTTTT. This translates into CASNIGGGSSEKLFF.

This clone has more than one count but fewer than ten. This sequence joins TRBV7-2 and TRBJ1-2; D is uncertain. Trimming removed 1 base from V and 3 bases from J, with 12 bases in between. Germline V lookup: CDR1 SGHTA, CDR2 FQGNSA. The CDR3 consists of 15 residues. CDR3 protein: CASSLGPGWDYGYTF. The CDR3 nucleotides are TGTGCCAGCAGCTTAGGCCCGGGGTGGGACTATGGCTACACCTTC.

The chain links TRBV5-1 to TRBJ2-5; D possibly corresponds to TRBD1 (5 bases). CDR3 length: 14 residues. Trimming took 0 bases from V and 2 from J, leaving 8 bases between them. Looked up from germline, CDR1 is SGHRS and CDR2 is YFSETQ. The CDR3, as DNA: TGCGCCAGCAGCTTGGTCCAGGGTCAAGAGACCCAGTACTTC. It specifies CASSLVQGQETQYF.

The V call is TRBV27, the J call TRBJ2-2; the match to TRBD1 covers 7 bases. CDR3 length: 20 amino acids. Germline loops: CDR1 MNHEY, CDR2 SMNVEV (reference sequence). After removal of 1 base from V and 0 bases from J, the junction contained 14 bases not matched to a gene. The CDR3: CASSLYGQFLRGPNTGELFF. CDR3 nucleotides: TGTGCCAGCAGTTTATATGGACAATTCCTGAGGGGGCCGAACACCGGGGAGCTGTTTTTT.

The gene calls are TRBV20-1 and TRBJ2-5; TRBD1 matches at 9 bases. The CDR3 contains 11 residues. CDR1 and CDR2 (germline): DFQATT, SNEGSKA (reference sequence). V shed 6 bases and J 8 bases; nucleotides not matched to a gene: 4. CDR3 sequence reads: CSAEDRGTQYF. The CDR3 coding sequence is TGCAGTGCGGAGGACAGGGGTACCCAGTACTTC.

Remarks on this clone: Other nucleotide sequences from this sample produce the same CDR3. V gene TRBV7-2 combines with J gene TRBJ2-5; TRBD2 matches 7 bases. With V trimmed by 6 bases and J by 3 bases, 10 bases remained unmatched. CDR1 is SGHTA and CDR2 is FQGNSA in the germline V gene. The CDR3 covers 15 residues. CDR3 residues: CASSFPPSGEETQYF. DNA of the CDR3: TGTGCCAGCAGTTTTCCCCCTAGCGGAGAAGAGACCCAGTACTTC.

J is TRBJ2-1 and V is TRBV9; D gene uncertain. From germline, CDR1 is SGDLS and CDR2 YYNGEE. The CDR3 covers 15 residues. The V gene lost 0 bases and the J gene lost 0 bases, with 7 bases spanning the gap. The CDR3 loop reads CASSVEQYSYNEQFF. CDR3 coding DNA: TGTGCCAGCAGCGTAGAACAGTACTCCTACAATGAGCAGTTCTTC. Looking up the rest from reference TRBV9 and TRBJ2-1 gives the full variable domain: DSGVTQTPKHLITATGQRVTLRCSPRSGDLSVYWYQQSLDQGLQFLIQYYNGEERAKGNILERFSAQQFPDLHSELNLSSLELGDSALYFCASSVEQYSYNEQFFGPGTRLTVL.

The chain carries TRBV11-3 and TRBJ2-3; 13 positions match TRBD2. Germline V gene lookup returns CDR1 SGHNT and CDR2 YENEEA. The J segment lost 2 bases and the V segment lost 5 bases, leaving 7 bases of the junction unmatched. The CDR3 length is 17 residues. The CDR3, as DNA: TGTGCCAGCAGCCCTGGGACTAGCGGGGAATCCACAGATACGCAGTATTTT. It is translated as CASSPGTSGESTDTQYF. The variable domain in full, completed from reference TRBV11-3 and TRBJ2-3, reads EAGVVQSPRYKIIEKKQPVAFWCNPISGHNTLYWYLQNLGQGPELLIRYENEEAVDDSQLPKDRFSAERLKGVDSTLKIQPAELGDSAVYLCASSPGTSGESTDTQYFGPGTRLTVL.

V usage is TRBV19 and J usage is TRBJ1-1; 7 nucleotides match TRBD1. The V segment lost 3 bases and the J segment 0 bases; nucleotides outside the gene matches: 7. This CDR3 contains 16 residues. CDR1 is LNHDA, CDR2 SQIVND, per germline (reference sequence). As DNA, the CDR3 is TGTGCCAGTAGTATCTCCGGGACAGACATGAACACTGAAGCTTTCTTT. Protein: CASSISGTDMNTEAFF.

V is TRBV27 and J is TRBJ2-7, with a possible D match to TRBD1 (6 bases). V lost 6 bases and J 8 bases, leaving 14 bases between the germline ends. The CDR3 has 12 amino acids. The germline V gene has CDR1 MNHEY and CDR2 SMNVEV (reference sequence). In nucleotides, the CDR3 is TGTGCCAGCAGACAAGGGGGTTTTAAGCAGTACTTC. Its protein product is CASRQGGFKQYF.

The chain joins TRBV19 to TRBJ2-1; TRBD1 might be the D (5 bases). Per germline, CDR1 LNHDA and CDR2 SQIVND (reference sequence). The V gene lost 6 bases and the J gene lost 3 bases, with 9 bases spanning the gap. The CDR3 runs 13 residues. This CDR3 reads CASSPTVYNEQFF. The DNA for the CDR3 is TGTGCCAGTAGCCCGACAGTCTACAATGAGCAGTTCTTC. Combining the CDR3 with reference TRBV19 and TRBJ2-1 gives the whole variable domain DGGITQSPKYLFRKEGQNVTLSCEQNLNHDAMYWYRQDPGQGLRLIYYSQIVNDFQKGDIAEGYSVSREKKESFPLTVTSAQKNPTAFYLCASSPTVYNEQFFGPGTRLTVL.

V usage is TRBV13 and J usage is TRBJ1-2; unclear D gene. V lost 5 bases, J lost 4 bases, and 14 bases lay in between. The CDR3 is 14 residues long. Germline V gene lookup returns CDR1 PRHDT and CDR2 FYEKMQ (reference sequence). The CDR3 region is CASSSSGIPYGYTF. DNA for the CDR3: TGTGCCAGCAGCAGCTCCGGGATACCCTATGGCTACACCTTC.

Note on this clone: At one end, the junction sequence differs from germline, possibly due to a read error. V gene TRBV2 combines with J gene TRBJ2-7; TRBD2 aligns across 8 bases. There are 14 residues in the CDR3. Germline V gene lookup returns CDR1 SNHLY and CDR2 FYNNEI. The chain's CDR3 is CASREAGATYEQYF. The CDR3 coding sequence is TGTGCCAGCAGGGAAGCGGGGGCTACCTACGAGCAGTACTTC.

The chain uses TRBV10-3 and TRBJ2-3; TRBD2 matches at 8 bases. CDR3 length equals 15 residues. Germline V CDR1 and CDR2: ENHRY, SYGVKD. J was trimmed by 4 bases and V by 8 bases; bases with no gene match: 11. The CDR3 sequence: CAIGFRGGTADTQYF. As DNA, the CDR3 is TGTGCCATCGGTTTTCGGGGGGGAACGGCAGATACGCAGTATTTT.

The chain recombines TRBV5-5 with TRBJ2-5; 11 nucleotides align to TRBD2. Germline V gives CDR1 SGHKS, CDR2 YYEKEE (reference sequence). Trimming cost V 4 bases and J 5 bases; bases outside gene matches: 7. The CDR3 consists of 15 residues. The CDR3, as DNA: TGTGCCAGCAGCCTTGGGACTAGCGGCTGGGAGACCCAGTACTTC. Translating gives CASSLGTSGWETQYF.